This T cell receptor beta chain was retrieved from a study of cytomegalovirus exposure and HLA in healthy donors. Vbeta (60) and Jbeta (13) primers were used in the PCR. The data were produced by immunoSEQ multiplex PCR, yet TCRdb's version contains in-frame clones alone and is incomplete. This sample has under 150,000 clones, with about two thirds found just once. Trimming at V came to 6 bases and at J to 2 bases, leaving 3 bases not matched to a gene. CDR1 and CDR2 from the germline V gene are ENHRY and SYGVKD. This CDR3 has 14 residues. The chain recombines TRBV10-3 with TRBJ1-1, with TRBD1 identical over 10 bases. The receptor was isolated from a man aged 40-49 years in good health and CMV-seronegative. The specimen was PBMCs. The CDR3 loop is CAISETGGNTEAFF. The CDR3 region has the DNA TGTGCCATCAGCGAGACAGGGGGCAACACTGAAGCTTTCTTT.